Included here is one TCR beta chain sequence, with context. Its antigen is still unknown. The data stem from a study of T cell repertoires in cytomegalovirus infection. The germline CDR1 and CDR2 sequences are SEHNR and FQNEAQ (reference sequence). The V end lost 6 bases, the J end lost 4 bases, and 15 bases lay between the germline ends. The CDR3 is 14 residues long. TCRdb fed the reads into MiXCR, producing one record per CDR3 protein. The repertoire includes hundreds of thousands of distinct CDR3 sequences, around 35% of them detected once, and around a sixth sits in the top ten. This clonotype was obtained from a human donor in good health (CMV status not recorded). Some clones in this sample may be carry-over from other donors' samples. This specimen consisted of cultured PBMCs, obtained from culture after CMV antigen stimulation. The V call is TRBV7-9, the J call TRBJ2-5; the D call may be TRBD1 or TRBD2 (5 bases each). The CDR3 sequence: CASRSGSRGETQYF. CDR3 bases: TGTGCCAGCAGGTCGGGATCTAGGGGAGAGACCCAGTACTTC.